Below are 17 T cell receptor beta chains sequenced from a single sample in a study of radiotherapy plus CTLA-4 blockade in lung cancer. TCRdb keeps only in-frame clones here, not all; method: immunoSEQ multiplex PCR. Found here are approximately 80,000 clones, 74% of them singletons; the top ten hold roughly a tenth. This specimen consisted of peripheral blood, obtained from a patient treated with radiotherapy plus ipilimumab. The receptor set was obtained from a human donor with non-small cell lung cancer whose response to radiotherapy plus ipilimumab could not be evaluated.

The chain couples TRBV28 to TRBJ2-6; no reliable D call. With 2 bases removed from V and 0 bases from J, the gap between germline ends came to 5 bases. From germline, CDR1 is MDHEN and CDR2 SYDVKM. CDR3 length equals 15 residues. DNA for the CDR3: TGTGCCAGCAGTTTAATCTTCTCTGGGGCCAACGTCCTGACTTTC. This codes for CASSLIFSGANVLTF.

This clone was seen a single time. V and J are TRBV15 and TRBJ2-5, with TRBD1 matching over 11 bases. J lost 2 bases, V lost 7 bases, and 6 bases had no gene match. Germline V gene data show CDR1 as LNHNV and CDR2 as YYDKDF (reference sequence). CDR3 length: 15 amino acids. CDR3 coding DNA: TGTGCCACCAACGGGGACAGGGGGACTCAAGAGACCCAGTACTTC. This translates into CATNGDRGTQETQYF.

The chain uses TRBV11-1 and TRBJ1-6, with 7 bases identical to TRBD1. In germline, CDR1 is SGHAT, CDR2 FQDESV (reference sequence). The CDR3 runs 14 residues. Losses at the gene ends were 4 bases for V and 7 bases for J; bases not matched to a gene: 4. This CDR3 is CASSSDRTNSPLHF. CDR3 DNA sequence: TGTGCCAGCAGCTCGGACAGGACCAATTCACCCCTCCACTTT. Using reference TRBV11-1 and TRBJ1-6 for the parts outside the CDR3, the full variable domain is EAEVAQSPRYKITEKSQAVAFWCDPISGHATLYWYRQILGQGPELLVQFQDESVVDDSQLPKDRFSAERLKGVDSTLKIQPAELGDSAMYLCASSSDRTNSPLHFGNGTRLTVT.

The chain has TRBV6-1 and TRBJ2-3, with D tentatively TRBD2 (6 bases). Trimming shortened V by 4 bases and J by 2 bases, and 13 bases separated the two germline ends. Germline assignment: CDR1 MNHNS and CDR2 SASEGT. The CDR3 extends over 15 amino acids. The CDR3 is CASSASLANTDTQYF. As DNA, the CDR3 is TGTGCCAGCAGTGCGAGCCTAGCGAACACAGATACGCAGTATTTT.

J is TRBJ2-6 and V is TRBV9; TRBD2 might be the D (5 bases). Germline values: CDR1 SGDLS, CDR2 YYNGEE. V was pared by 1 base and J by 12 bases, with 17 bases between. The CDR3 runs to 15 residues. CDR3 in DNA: TGTGCCAGCAGCGTATTATCGGGAAAGAGGCGCGTCCTGACTTTC. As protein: CASSVLSGKRRVLTF. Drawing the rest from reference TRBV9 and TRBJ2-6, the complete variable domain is DSGVTQTPKHLITATGQRVTLRCSPRSGDLSVYWYQQSLDQGLQFLIQYYNGEERAKGNILERFSAQQFPDLHSELNLSSLELGDSALYFCASSVLSGKRRVLTFGAGSRLTVL.

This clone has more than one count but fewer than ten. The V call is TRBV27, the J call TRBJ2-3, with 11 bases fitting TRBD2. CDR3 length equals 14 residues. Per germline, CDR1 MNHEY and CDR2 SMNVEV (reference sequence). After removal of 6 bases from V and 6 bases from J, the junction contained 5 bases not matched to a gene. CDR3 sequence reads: CASRGLAAQDTQYF. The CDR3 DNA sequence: TGTGCCAGCAGGGGACTAGCGGCACAGGATACGCAGTATTTT.

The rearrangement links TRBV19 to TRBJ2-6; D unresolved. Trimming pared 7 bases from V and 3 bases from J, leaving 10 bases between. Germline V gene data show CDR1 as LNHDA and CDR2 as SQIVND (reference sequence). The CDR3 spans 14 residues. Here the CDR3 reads CASIERNGANVLTF. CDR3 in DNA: TGTGCCAGTATAGAGAGGAATGGGGCCAACGTCCTGACTTTC.

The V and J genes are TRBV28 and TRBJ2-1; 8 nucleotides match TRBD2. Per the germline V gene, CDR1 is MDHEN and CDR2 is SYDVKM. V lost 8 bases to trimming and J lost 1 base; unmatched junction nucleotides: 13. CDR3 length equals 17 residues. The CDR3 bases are TGTGCCAGCCTTGGGCCCGGCGGGGGGCTGTCCTACAATGAGCAGTTCTTC. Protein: CASLGPGGGLSYNEQFF.

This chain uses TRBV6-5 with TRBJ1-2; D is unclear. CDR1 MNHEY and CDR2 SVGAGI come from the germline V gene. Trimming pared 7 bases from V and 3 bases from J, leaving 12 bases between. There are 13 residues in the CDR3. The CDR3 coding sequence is TGTGCCAGCACCCTGCTCGAGGACTATGGCTACACCTTC. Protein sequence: CASTLLEDYGYTF.

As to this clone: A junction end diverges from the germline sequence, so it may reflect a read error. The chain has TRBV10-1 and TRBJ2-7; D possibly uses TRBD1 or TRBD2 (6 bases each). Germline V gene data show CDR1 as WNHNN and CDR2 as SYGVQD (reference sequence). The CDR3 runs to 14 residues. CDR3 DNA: TGCGCCAGCAGTAAGTCGGGGGCCCTTCAAGAGCAGTACTTC. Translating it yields CASSKSGALQEQYF.

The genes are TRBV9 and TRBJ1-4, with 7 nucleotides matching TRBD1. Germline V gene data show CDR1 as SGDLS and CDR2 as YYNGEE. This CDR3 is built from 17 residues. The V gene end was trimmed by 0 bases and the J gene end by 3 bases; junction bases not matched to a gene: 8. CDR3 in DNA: TGTGCCAGCAGCGTAGGGGCAGGGGGAGGTGCTAATGAAAAACTGTTTTTT. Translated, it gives CASSVGAGGGANEKLFF.

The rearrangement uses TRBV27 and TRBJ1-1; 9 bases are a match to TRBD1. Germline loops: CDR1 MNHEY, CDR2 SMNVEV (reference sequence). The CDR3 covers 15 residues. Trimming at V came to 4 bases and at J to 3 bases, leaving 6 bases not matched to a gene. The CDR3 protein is CASSWNRGPYTEAFF. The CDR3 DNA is TGTGCCAGCAGTTGGAACAGGGGGCCGTACACTGAAGCTTTCTTT.

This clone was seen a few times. DNA of the CDR3: TGTGCCAGCAGCCCCGACATACTAGTGGGGAACACTGAAGCTTTCTTT. Its protein is CASSPDILVGNTEAFF. V and J are TRBV9 and TRBJ1-1; no definite D call. The germline V and J ends were trimmed by 4 bases and 1 base, with 17 bases remaining between them. The CDR3 loop spans 16 amino acids. The germline gives CDR1 SGDLS, CDR2 YYNGEE.

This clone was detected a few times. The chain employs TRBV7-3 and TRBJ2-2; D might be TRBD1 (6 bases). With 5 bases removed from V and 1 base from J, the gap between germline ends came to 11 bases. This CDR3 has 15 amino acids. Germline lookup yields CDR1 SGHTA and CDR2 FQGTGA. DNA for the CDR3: TGTGCCAGCAGCCCCCGGGACATGAACACCGGGGAGCTGTTTTTT. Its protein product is CASSPRDMNTGELFF.

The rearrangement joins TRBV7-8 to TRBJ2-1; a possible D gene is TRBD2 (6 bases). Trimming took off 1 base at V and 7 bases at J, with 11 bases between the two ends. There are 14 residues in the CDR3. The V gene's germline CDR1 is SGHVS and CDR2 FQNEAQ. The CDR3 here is CASSLEGGLNEQFF. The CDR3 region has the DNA TGTGCCAGCAGCTTAGAAGGTGGACTAAATGAGCAGTTCTTC.

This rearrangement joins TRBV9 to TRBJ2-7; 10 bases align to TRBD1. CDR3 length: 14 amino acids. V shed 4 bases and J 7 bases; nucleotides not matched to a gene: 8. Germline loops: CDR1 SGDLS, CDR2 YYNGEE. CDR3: CASSLRQGAGEQYF. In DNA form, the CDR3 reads TGTGCCAGCAGCCTACGACAGGGGGCGGGTGAGCAGTACTTC.

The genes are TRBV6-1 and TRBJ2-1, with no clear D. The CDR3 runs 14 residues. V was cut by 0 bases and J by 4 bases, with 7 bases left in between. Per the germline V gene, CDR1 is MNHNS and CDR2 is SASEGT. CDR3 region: CASSEARDYNEQFF. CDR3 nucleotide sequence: TGTGCCAGCAGTGAAGCCCGAGATTACAATGAGCAGTTCTTC.